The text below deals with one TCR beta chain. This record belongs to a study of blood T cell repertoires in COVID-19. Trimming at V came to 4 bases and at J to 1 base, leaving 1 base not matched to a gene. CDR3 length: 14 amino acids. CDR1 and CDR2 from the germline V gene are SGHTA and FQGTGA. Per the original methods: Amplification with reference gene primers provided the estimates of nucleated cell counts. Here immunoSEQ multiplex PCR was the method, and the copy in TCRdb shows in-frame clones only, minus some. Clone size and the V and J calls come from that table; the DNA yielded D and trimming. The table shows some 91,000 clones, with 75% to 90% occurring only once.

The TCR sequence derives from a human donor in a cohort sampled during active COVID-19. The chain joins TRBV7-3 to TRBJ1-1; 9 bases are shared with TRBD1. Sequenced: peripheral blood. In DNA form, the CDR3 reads TGTGCCAGCAGCTCGACAGGGGGGAACACTGAAGCTTTCTTT. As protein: CASSSTGGNTEAFF.